This T cell receptor beta chain emerged from a study of T cell responses to AZD1222 COVID-19 vaccine. Study-level points and caveats: The donors showed a predominance of white British ancestry and of females, with possible underestimation of clonal diversity.

Only in-frame clones appear in the TCRdb table, and some are missing; sequencing was by immunoSEQ multiplex PCR. The table lists about 110,000 clones, around nine tenths of them singletons. A remark on this clone: Its target is unknown.

Here the sequenced sample was peripheral blood, taken on day 0 of AZD1222 vaccination. The clonotype comes from an adult in good health.

CDR3 in DNA: TGTGCCAGCAGCCCGGACTATCAGCCCCAGCATTTT. Encoded protein: CASSPDYQPQHF. The chain employs TRBV12-3 or TRBV12-4 and TRBJ1-5; the D is unclear. The CDR3 sequence is 12 residues long. V gave up 6 bases and J gave up 5 bases, with 8 bases separating them.